This T cell receptor beta chain was captured by sequencing in a study of cytomegalovirus exposure and HLA in healthy donors. Overall study results and limits: Cytomegalovirus status was reportedly diagnosed by the classifier with high sensitivity and specificity.

CDR1 MNHEY and CDR2 SMNVEV come from the germline V gene (reference sequence). The CDR3 covers 15 residues. V gave up 5 bases and J gave up 5 bases; unmatched junction bases: 7. The protocol was immunoSEQ multiplex PCR, while the TCRdb copy is restricted to in-frame clones and leaves out a portion. The table has about 64,000 clones, around 88% seen once. The donors were part of the validation cohort of fewer than 150 subjects. That cohort was separate from the first cohort, which comprised 550 to 750 subjects. Comments on this clone: Its antigen is not identified.

This TCR was sampled from a woman under 30 in good health and CMV-seronegative. The chain recombines TRBV27 with TRBJ2-5, with TRBD1 identical over 11 bases. Input material: PBMCs. Written as DNA, the CDR3 is TGTGCCAGCAGTCTTGGACAGGGGGCGGACGAGACCCAGTACTTC. It yields the protein CASSLGQGADETQYF.